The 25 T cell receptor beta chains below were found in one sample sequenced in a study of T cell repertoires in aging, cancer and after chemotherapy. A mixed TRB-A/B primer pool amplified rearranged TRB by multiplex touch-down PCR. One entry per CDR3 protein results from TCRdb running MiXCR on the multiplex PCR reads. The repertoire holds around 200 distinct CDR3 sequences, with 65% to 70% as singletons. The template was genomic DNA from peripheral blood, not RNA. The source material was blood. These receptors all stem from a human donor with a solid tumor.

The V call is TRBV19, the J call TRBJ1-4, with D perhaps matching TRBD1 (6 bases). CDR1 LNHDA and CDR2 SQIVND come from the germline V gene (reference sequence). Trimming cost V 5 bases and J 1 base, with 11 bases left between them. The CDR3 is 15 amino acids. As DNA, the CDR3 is TGTGCCAGTAGTCTACAGGGTGGAACTAATGAAAAACTGTTTTTT. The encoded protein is CASSLQGGTNEKLFF.

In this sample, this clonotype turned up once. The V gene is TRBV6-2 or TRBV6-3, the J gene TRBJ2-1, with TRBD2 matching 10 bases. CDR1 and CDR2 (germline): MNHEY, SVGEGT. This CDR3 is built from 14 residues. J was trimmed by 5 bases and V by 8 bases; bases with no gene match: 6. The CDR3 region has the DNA TGTGCCAGCGACTCTAGCGGGGGAAACAATGAGCAGTTCTTC. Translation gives CASDSSGGNNEQFF.

CDR3 sequence (DNA): TGTGCCAGCAGCTTATATGCCGGGGGCGCAGATACGCAGTATTTT. Its protein product is CASSLYAGGADTQYF. The chain carries TRBV7-2 and TRBJ2-3; the D call may be TRBD1 or TRBD2 (6 bases each). Per germline, CDR1 SGHTA and CDR2 FQGNSA. With 2 bases removed from V and 4 bases from J, the gap between germline ends came to 13 bases. This CDR3 comprises 15 residues.

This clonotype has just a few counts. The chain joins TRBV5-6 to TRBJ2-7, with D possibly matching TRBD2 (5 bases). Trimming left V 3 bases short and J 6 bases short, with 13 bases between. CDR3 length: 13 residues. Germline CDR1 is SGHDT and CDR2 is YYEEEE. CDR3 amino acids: CASSSGFGGEQYF. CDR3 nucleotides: TGTGCCAGCAGCTCGGGCTTCGGAGGCGAGCAGTACTTC.

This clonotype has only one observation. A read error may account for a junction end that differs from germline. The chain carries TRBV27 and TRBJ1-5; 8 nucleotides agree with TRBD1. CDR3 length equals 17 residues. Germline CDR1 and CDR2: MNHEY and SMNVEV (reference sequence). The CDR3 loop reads CASSPRTGIVSNQSQHF. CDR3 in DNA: TGTGCCAGCAGTCCGAGGACAGGGATCGTTAGCAATCAGTCCCAGCATTTT.

CDR3 region: CASSPRFYEQYF. The CDR3 bases are TGTGCCAGCAGCCCGCGATTCTACGAGCAGTACTTC. The chain carries TRBV7-2 and TRBJ2-7, with D unclear. The CDR3 is 12 residues long. V was pared by 5 bases and J by 3 bases, with 8 bases between. Looked up from germline, CDR1 is SGHTA and CDR2 is FQGNSA. Looking up the rest from reference TRBV7-2 and TRBJ2-7 gives the full variable domain: GAGVSQSPSNKVTEKGKDVELRCDPISGHTALYWYRQSLGQGLEFLIYFQGNSAPDKSGLPSDRFSAERTGGSVSTLTIQRTQQEDSAVYLCASSPRFYEQYFGPGTRLTVT.

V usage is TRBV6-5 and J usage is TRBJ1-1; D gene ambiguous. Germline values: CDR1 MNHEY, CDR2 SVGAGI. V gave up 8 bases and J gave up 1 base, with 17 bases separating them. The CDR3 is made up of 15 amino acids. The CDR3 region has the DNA TGTGCCAGCGGGAAACGGTGGTTATCGAACACTGAAGCTTTCTTT. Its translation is CASGKRWLSNTEAFF.

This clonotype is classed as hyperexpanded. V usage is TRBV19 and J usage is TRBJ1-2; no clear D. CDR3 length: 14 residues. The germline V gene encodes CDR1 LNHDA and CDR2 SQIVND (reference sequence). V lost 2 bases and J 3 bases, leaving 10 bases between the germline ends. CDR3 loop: CASSITIGDYGYTF. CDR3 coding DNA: TGTGCCAGTAGTATAACGATCGGCGACTATGGCTACACCTTC.

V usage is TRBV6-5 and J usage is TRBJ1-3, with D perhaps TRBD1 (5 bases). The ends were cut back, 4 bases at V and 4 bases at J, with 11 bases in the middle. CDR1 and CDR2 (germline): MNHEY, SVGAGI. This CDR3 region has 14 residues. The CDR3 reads CASSLIGTGNTIYF. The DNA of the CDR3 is TGTGCCAGCAGTTTGATAGGGACGGGAAACACCATATATTTT.

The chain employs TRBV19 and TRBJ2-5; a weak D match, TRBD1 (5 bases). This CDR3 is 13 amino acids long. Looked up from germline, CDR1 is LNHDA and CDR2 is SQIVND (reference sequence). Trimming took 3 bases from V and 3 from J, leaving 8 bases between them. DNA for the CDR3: TGTGCCAGTAGTATTGGCAGGGAAGAGACCCAGTACTTC. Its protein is CASSIGREETQYF.

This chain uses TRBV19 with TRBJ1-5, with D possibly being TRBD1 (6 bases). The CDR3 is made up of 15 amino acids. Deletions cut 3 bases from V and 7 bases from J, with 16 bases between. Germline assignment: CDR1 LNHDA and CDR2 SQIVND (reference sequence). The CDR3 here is CASSITGREDQPQHF. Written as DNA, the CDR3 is TGTGCCAGTAGTATTACAGGGCGGGAGGACCAGCCCCAGCATTTT.

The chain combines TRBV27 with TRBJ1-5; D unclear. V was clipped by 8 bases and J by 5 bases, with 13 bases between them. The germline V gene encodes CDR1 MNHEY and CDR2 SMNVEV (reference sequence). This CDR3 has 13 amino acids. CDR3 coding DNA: TGTGCCAGCCGTGTTGGGAGCGATCAGCCCCAGCATTTT. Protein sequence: CASRVGSDQPQHF.

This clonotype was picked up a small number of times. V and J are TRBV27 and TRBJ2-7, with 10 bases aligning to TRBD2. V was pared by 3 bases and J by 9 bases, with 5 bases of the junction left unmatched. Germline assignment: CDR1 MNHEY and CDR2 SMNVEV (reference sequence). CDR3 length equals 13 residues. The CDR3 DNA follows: TGTGCCAGCAGTTTCGGGACTAGCGCCCCGCAGTACTTC. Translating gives CASSFGTSAPQYF.

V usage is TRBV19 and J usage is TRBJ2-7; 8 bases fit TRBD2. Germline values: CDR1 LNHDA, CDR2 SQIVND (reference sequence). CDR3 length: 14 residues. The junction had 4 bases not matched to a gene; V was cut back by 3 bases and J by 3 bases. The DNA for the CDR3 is TGTGCCAGTAGTATCGGCGGGGGGCTCTACGAGCAGTACTTC. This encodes CASSIGGGLYEQYF.

The chain's CDR3 is CAWSRPPDTEAFF. The CDR3 nucleotides are TGTGCCTGGAGCAGGCCTCCGGACACTGAAGCTTTCTTT. The chain uses TRBV30 and TRBJ1-1; D gene ambiguous. The CDR3 runs 13 residues. V lost 3 bases and J lost 3, with 11 bases in between. The germline V gene has CDR1 GTSNPN and CDR2 SVGIG (reference sequence).

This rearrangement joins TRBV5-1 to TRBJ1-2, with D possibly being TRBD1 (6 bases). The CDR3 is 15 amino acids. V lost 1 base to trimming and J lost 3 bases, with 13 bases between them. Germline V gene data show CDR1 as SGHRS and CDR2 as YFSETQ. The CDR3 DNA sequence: TGCGCCAGCAGCTTGAGCAGGGGCGTGTACTATGGCTACACCTTC. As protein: CASSLSRGVYYGYTF. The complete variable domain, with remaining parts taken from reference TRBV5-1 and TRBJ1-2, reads KAGVTQTPRYLIKTRGQQVTLSCSPISGHRSVSWYQQTPGQGLQFLFEYFSETQRNKGNFPGRFSGRQFSNSRSEMNVSTLELGDSALYLCASSLSRGVYYGYTFGSGTRLTVV.

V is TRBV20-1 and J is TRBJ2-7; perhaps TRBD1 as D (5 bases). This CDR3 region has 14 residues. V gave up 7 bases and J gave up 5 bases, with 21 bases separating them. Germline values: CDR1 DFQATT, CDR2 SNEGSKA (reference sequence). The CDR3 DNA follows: TGCAGTGTGGATCCTCGGCAGGGAAGCAACGAGCAGTACTTC. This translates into CSVDPRQGSNEQYF.

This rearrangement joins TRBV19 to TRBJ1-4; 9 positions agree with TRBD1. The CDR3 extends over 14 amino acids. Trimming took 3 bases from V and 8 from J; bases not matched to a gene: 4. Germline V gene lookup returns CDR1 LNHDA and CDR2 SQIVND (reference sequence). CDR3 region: CASSITGGSEKLFF. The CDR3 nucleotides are TGTGCCAGTAGTATTACAGGGGGCTCGGAAAAACTGTTTTTT.

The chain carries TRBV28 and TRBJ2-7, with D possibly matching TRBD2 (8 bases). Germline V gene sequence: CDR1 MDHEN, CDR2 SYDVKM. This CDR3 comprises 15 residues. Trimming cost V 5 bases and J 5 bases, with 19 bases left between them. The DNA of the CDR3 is TGTGCCAGCAGTCCCGGGAGGGGGCGCATCGACGAGCAGTACTTC. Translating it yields CASSPGRGRIDEQYF.

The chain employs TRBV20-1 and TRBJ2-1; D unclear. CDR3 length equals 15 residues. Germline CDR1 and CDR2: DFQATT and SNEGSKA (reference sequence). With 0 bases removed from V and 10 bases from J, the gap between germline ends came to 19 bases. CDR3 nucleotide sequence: TGCAGTGCTAGAGATCGGCCCCTTTCTCGAGCGGAGCAGTTCTTC. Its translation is CSARDRPLSRAEQFF.

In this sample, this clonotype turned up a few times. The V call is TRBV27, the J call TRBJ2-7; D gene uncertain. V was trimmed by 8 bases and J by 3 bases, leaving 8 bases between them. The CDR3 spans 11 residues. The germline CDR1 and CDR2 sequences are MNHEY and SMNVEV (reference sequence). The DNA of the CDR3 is TGTGCCAGCGGCCCCAACTACGAGCAGTACTTC. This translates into CASGPNYEQYF.

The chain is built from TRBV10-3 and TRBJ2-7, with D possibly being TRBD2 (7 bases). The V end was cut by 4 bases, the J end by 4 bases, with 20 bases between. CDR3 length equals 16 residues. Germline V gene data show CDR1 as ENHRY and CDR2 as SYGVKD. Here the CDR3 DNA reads TGTGCCATCAGTGCCGCGACGGGGGGCAATGTATACGAGCAGTACTTC. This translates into CAISAATGGNVYEQYF.

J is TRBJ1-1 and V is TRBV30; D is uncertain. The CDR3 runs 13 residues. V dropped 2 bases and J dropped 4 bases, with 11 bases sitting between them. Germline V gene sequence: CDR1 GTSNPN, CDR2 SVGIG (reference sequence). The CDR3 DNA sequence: TGTGCCTGGAGTCGGCCACCGGCCACTGAAGCTTTCTTT. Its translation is CAWSRPPATEAFF.

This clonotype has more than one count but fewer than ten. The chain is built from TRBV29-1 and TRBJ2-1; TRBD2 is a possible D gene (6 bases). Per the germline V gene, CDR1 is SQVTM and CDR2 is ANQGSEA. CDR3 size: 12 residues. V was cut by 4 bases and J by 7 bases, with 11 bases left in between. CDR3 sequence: CSVAGVVNEQFF. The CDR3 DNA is TGCAGCGTTGCGGGGGTGGTGAATGAGCAGTTCTTC.

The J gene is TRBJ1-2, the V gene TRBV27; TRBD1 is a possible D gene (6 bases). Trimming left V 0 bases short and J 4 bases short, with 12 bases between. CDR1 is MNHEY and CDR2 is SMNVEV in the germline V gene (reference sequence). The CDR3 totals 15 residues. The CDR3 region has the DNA TGTGCCAGCAGTTTATCCCCGAAGGGGGGCTATGGCTACACCTTC. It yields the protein CASSLSPKGGYGYTF.